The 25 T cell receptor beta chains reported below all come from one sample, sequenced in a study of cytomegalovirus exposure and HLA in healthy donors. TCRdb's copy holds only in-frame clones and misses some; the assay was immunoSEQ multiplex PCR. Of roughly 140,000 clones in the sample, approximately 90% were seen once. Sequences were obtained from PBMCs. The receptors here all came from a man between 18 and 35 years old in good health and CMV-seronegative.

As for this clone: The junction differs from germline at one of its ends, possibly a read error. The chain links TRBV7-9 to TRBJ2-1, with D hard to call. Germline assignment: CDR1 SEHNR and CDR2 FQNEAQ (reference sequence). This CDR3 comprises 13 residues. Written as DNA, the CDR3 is TGTGCCAGCACCTTATACACGTCTGATGAGCAGTTCTTC. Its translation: CASTLYTSDEQFF.

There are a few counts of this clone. In DNA, the CDR3 is TGTGCCAGAGAGGGAACTGGCTACACCTTC. Encoded protein: CAREGTGYTF. The chain joins TRBV25-1 to TRBJ1-2; the D is unclear. Trimming took 9 bases from V and 7 from J, leaving 9 bases between them. Germline V gene sequence: CDR1 MGHDK, CDR2 SYGVNS. The CDR3 contains 10 residues.

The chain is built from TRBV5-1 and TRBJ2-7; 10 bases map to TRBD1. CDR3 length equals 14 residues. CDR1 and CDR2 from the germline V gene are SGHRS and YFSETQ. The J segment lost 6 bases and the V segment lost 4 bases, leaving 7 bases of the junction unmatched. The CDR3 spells CASSGGTGEGEQYF. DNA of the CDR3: TGCGCCAGCAGCGGGGGGACAGGGGAAGGCGAGCAGTACTTC.

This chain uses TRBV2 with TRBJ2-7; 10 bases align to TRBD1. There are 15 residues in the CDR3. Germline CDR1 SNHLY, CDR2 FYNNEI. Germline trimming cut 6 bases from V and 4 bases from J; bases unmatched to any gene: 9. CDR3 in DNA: TGTGCCAGCAGAGACCCCGGGACAGGGGCATACGAGCAGTACGTC. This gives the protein CASRDPGTGAYEQYV.

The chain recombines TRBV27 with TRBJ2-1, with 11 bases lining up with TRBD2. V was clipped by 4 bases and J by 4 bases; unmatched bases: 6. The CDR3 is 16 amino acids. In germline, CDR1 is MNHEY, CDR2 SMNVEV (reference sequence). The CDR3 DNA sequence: TGTGCCAGCAGTTGGACCGGGACTAGCGGTTACAATGAGCAGTTCTTC. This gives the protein CASSWTGTSGYNEQFF.

CDR3 amino acids: CASTPGQGSAGANVLTF. DNA of the CDR3: TGTGCCAGTACCCCGGGACAGGGGTCGGCTGGGGCCAACGTCCTGACTTTC. V is TRBV19 and J is TRBJ2-6; 10 bases align to TRBD1. The V gene's germline CDR1 is LNHDA and CDR2 SQIVND (reference sequence). V was pared by 7 bases and J by 2 bases, with 8 bases of the junction left unmatched. The CDR3 contains 17 residues.

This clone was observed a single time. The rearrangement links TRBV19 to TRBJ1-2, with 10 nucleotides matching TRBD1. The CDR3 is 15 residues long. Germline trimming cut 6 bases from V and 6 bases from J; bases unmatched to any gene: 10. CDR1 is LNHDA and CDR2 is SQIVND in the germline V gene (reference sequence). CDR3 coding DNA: TGTGCCAGTAGCACTAGGACAGGGGGAAGACATGGCTACACCTTC. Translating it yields CASSTRTGGRHGYTF.

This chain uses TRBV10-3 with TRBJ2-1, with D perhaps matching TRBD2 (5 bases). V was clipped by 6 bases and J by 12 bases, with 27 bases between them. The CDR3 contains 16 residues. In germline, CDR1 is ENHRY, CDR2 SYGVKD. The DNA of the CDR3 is TGTGCCATCAGAGACGACGGATCCCAGGCGGGTCGGGGGCAGTTCTTC. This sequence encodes CAIRDDGSQAGRGQFF.

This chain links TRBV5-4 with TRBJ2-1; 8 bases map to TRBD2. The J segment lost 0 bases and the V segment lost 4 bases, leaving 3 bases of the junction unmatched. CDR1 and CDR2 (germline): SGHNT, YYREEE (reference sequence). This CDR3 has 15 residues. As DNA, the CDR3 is TGTGCCAGCAGCAACGGACTAGCCTCCTACAATGAGCAGTTCTTC. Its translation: CASSNGLASYNEQFF. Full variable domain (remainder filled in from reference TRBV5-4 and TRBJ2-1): ETGVTQSPTHLIKTRGQQVTLRCSSQSGHNTVSWYQQALGQGPQFIFQYYREEENGRGNFPPRFSGLQFPNYSSELNVNALELDDSALYLCASSNGLASYNEQFFGPGTRLTVL.

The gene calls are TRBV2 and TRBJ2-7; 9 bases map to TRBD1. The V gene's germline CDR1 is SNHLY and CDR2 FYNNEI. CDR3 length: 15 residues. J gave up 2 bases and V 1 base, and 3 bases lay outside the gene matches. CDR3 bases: TGTGCCAGCAGTGAAGGGACAGGGGTCCCCTACGAGCAGTACTTC. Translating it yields CASSEGTGVPYEQYF.

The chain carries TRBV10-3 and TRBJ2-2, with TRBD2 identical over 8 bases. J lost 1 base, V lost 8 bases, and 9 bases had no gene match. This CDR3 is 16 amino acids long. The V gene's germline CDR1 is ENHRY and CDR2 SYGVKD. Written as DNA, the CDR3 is TGTGCCATCGGGGCTCAACTAGCGGAGAACACCGGGGAGCTGTTTTTT. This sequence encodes CAIGAQLAENTGELFF.

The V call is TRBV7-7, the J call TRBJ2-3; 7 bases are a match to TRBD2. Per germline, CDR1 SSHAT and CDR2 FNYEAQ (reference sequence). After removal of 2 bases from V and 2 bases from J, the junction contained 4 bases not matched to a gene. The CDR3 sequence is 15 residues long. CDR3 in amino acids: CASSLTSVATDTQYF. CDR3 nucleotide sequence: TGTGCCAGCAGCTTAACTAGCGTTGCCACAGATACGCAGTATTTT. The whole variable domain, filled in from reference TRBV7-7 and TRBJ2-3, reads GAGVSQSPRYKVTKRGQDVTLRCDPISSHATLYWYQQALGQGPEFLTYFNYEAQPDKSGLPSDRFSAERPEGSISTLTIQRTEQRDSAMYRCASSLTSVATDTQYFGPGTRLTVL.

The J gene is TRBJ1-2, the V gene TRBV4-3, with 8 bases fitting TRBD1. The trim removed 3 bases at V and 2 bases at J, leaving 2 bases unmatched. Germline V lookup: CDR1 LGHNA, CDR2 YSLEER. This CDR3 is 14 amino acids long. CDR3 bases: TGCGCCAGCAGCCACGGACAGGGAAACTATGGCTACACCTTC. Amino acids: CASSHGQGNYGYTF.

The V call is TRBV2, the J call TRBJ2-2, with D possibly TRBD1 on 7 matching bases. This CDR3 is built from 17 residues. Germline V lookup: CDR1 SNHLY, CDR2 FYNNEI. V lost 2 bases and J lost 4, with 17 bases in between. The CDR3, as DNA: TGTGCCAGCAGTGAATTATGGGCAGGGGGGAGCACCGGGGAGCTGTTTTTT. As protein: CASSELWAGGSTGELFF.

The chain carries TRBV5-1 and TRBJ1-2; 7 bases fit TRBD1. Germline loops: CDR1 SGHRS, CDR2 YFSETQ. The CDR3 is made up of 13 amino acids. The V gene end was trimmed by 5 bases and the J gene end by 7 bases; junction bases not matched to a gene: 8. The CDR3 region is CASRPTGDLGYTF. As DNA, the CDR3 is TGCGCCAGCAGGCCCACAGGGGACCTTGGCTACACCTTC.

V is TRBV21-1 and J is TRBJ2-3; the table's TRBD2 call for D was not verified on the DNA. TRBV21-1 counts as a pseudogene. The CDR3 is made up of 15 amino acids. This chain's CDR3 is CASSRFLEYTDTQYF. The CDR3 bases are TGTGCCAGCAGCAGATTCCTAGAATACACAGATACGCAGTATTTT.

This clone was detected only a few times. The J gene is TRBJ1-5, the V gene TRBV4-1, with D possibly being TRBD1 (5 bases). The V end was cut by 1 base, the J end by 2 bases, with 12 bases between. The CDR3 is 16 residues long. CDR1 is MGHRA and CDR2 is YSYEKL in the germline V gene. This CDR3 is CASSQGRQRGNQPQHF. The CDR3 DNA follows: TGCGCCAGCAGCCAAGGTCGACAGAGAGGCAATCAGCCCCAGCATTTT.

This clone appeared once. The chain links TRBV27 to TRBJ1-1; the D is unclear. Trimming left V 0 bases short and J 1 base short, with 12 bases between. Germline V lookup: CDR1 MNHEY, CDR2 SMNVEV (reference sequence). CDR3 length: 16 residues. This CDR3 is CASSLSGFPGNTEAFF. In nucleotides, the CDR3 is TGTGCCAGCAGTTTATCAGGTTTCCCGGGGAACACTGAAGCTTTCTTT.

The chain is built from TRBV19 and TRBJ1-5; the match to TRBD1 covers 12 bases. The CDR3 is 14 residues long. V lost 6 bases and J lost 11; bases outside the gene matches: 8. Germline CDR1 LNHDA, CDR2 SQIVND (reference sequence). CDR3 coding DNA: TGTGCCAGTAGAAGGGACAGGGGGCCGGAATCCCAGCATTTT. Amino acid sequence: CASRRDRGPESQHF. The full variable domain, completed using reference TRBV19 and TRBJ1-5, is DGGITQSPKYLFRKEGQNVTLSCEQNLNHDAMYWYRQDPGQGLRLIYYSQIVNDFQKGDIAEGYSVSREKKESFPLTVTSAQKNPTAFYLCASRRDRGPESQHFGDGTRLSIL.

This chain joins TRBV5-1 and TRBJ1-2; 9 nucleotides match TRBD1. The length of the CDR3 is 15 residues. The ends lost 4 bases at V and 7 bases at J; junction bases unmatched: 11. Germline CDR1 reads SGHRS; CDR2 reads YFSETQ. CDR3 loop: CASSLTGTGFVGYTF. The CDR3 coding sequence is TGCGCCAGCAGCCTAACCGGGACAGGGTTTGTTGGCTACACCTTC.

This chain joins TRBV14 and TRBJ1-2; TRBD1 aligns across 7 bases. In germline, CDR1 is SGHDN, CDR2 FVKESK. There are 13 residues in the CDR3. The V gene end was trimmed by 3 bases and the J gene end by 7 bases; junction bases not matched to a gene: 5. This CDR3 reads CASSHTTGSGYTF. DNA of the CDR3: TGTGCCAGCAGCCATACGACAGGGAGTGGCTACACCTTC.

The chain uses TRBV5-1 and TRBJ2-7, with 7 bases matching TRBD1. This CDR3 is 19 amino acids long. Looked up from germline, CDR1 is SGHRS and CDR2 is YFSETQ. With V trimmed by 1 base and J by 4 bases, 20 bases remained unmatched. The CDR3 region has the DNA TGCGCCAGCAGCTTGTTTAGTATTAGTGGCAGACAGGGTCAATACGAGCAGTACTTC. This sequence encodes CASSLFSISGRQGQYEQYF.

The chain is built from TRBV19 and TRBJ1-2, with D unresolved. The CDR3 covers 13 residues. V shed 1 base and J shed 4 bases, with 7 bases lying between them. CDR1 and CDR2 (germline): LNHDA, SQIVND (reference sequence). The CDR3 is CASSIGRFYGYTF. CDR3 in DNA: TGTGCCAGTAGTATAGGCAGATTCTATGGCTACACCTTC.

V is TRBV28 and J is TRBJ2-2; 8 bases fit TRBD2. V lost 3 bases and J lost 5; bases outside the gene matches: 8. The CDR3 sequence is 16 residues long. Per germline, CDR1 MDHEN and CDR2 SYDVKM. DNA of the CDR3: TGTGCCAGCAGTTTTTTCGGGAGGGTGGGTACCGGGGAGCTGTTTTTT. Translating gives CASSFFGRVGTGELFF.

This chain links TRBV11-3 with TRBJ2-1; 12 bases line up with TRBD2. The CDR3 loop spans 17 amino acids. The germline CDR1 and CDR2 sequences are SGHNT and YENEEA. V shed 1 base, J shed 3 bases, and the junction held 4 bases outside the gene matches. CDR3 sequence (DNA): TGTGCCAGCAGCTTAGGGGGACTAGCGGGCTACTACAATGAGCAGTTCTTC. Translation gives CASSLGGLAGYYNEQFF.